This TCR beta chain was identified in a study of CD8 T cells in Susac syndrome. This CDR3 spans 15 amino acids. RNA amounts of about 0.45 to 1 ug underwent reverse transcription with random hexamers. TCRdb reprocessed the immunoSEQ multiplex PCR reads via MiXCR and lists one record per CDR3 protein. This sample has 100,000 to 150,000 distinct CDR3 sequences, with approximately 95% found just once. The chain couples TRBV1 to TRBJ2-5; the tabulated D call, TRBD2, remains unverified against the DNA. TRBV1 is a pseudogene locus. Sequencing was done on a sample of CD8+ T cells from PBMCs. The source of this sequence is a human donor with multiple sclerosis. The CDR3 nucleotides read TGCACCAGCAGCCCAGCCGGGAGGGGCGATGAGACCCAGTACTTC. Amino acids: CTSSPAGRGDETQYF.